The 9 T cell receptor beta chains given below trace back to one sample, sequenced in a study of beta chain features in type 1 diabetes (dated by TCRdb to the late 2010s). To prepare the library, the immunoSEQ multiplex PCR assay was applied. The High Capacity cDNA Reverse Transcription Kit was used to reverse transcribe all of the isolated RNA, meaning that expressed TCRB transcripts were what got sequenced. This is the immuneACCESS table as TCRdb keeps it, with only in-frame sequences that have V and J called. A part of the clones is gone; compared with another copy, unresolved V genes explain less than half, and the rest is unexplained. The sample includes approximately 300,000 clones, with approximately 11% observed a single time. The ten largest clonotypes hold around 0.015% of the sample. Specimen: naive CD4+ T cells from blood. What this sample's cell subset or site label stands for: true naive CD4+ T cells. The receptors shown here come from a woman in her thirties in good health.

There are a few counts of this clone. This rearrangement joins TRBV30 to TRBJ2-1, with 8 bases aligning to TRBD1. After removal of 5 bases from V and 9 bases from J, the junction contained 6 bases not matched to a gene. This CDR3 spans 12 amino acids. In germline, CDR1 is GTSNPN, CDR2 SVGIG (reference sequence). CDR3 sequence reads: CAWEQQGGEQFF. The CDR3 DNA sequence: TGTGCCTGGGAACAACAGGGGGGTGAGCAGTTCTTC.

This sequence joins TRBV7-6 and TRBJ2-5, with a tentative D call TRBD1 (6 bases). The CDR3 is 15 amino acids. The V gene lost 5 bases and the J gene lost 1 base, with 14 bases spanning the gap. Germline lookup yields CDR1 SGHVS and CDR2 FNYEAQ. The CDR3 nucleotides read TGTGCCAGCAGCCCCCTGGGGGCGGTCCAAGAGACCCAGTACTTC. Amino acid sequence: CASSPLGAVQETQYF.

This clone was recorded a few times. The V gene is TRBV4-3, the J gene TRBJ2-2, with 7 bases matching TRBD1. V shed 3 bases, J shed 4 bases, and the junction held 5 bases outside the gene matches. The CDR3 sequence is 15 residues long. Germline-derived CDR1 and CDR2 are LGHNA and YSLEER. The CDR3 here is CASSHSTGSTGELFF. CDR3 bases: TGCGCCAGCAGCCACTCGACAGGGAGCACCGGGGAGCTGTTTTTT.

V and J are TRBV7-6 and TRBJ2-5, with 8 bases identical to TRBD2. Trimming took 5 bases from V and 4 from J; bases not matched to a gene: 12. Germline values: CDR1 SGHVS, CDR2 FNYEAQ. CDR3 length: 16 amino acids. For the CDR3, the DNA is TGTGCCAGCAGCCCGACCCACGGGGCGGGAGGAGAGACCCAGTACTTC. Its protein is CASSPTHGAGGETQYF.

This clone has only a few counts. The chain couples TRBV7-2 to TRBJ2-7; TRBD1 matches 9 bases. The CDR3 covers 15 residues. The trim removed 3 bases at V and 6 bases at J, leaving 9 bases unmatched. Germline V lookup: CDR1 SGHTA, CDR2 FQGNSA. The CDR3, as DNA: TGTGCCAGCAGCTTGGTGCGGGACAGGGTGGGCGAGCAGTACTTC. Protein sequence: CASSLVRDRVGEQYF.

The chain has TRBV25-1 and TRBJ2-7; TRBD1 matches 8 bases. J lost 2 bases, V lost 5 bases, and 8 bases had no gene match. Germline lookup yields CDR1 MGHDK and CDR2 SYGVNS. The CDR3 runs 15 residues. CDR3 nucleotide sequence: TGTGCCAGCAGTCCCTGGACAGGGAGGACCTACGAGCAGTACTTC. Translated: CASSPWTGRTYEQYF.

In its sample, this clone was seen a few times. The rearrangement uses TRBV5-4 and TRBJ2-1; tentatively, D is TRBD1 (6 bases). From germline, CDR1 is SGHNT and CDR2 YYREEE (reference sequence). The length of the CDR3 is 16 residues. Trimming took off 6 bases at V and 5 bases at J, with 21 bases between the two ends. DNA of the CDR3: TGTGCCAGCACGCTAGGAGGACAGTTATGGAACAATGAGCAGTTCTTC. Protein: CASTLGGQLWNNEQFF. Based on the CDR3 plus reference TRBV5-4 and TRBJ2-1, the full variable domain is ETGVTQSPTHLIKTRGQQVTLRCSSQSGHNTVSWYQQALGQGPQFIFQYYREEENGRGNFPPRFSGLQFPNYSSELNVNALELDDSALYLCASTLGGQLWNNEQFFGPGTRLTVL.

On this clone: This specimen includes other DNA sequences encoding the same CDR3. The V gene is TRBV19, the J gene TRBJ1-5, with TRBD1 matching 10 bases. V trimming: 3 bases; J trimming: 4 bases; junction bases outside the gene matches: 3. The CDR3 loop spans 15 amino acids. Germline V gives CDR1 LNHDA, CDR2 SQIVND (reference sequence). The CDR3 is CASSIDRGRNQPQHF. In DNA, the CDR3 is TGTGCCAGTAGTATTGACAGGGGGCGAAATCAGCCCCAGCATTTT.

The table lists this clone with a few counts. This chain links TRBV9 with TRBJ2-2, with D tentatively TRBD2 (6 bases). Germline V gene data show CDR1 as SGDLS and CDR2 as YYNGEE. The CDR3 contains 15 residues. Trimming removed 0 bases at V and 2 bases at J, with 8 bases between. The CDR3 loop is CASSVVSGNTGELFF. The CDR3 DNA is TGTGCCAGCAGCGTAGTTAGCGGAAACACCGGGGAGCTGTTTTTT.